This is a list of T cell receptor beta chains from one sample in a study of cytomegalovirus exposure and HLA in healthy donors. Assay: immunoSEQ multiplex PCR; the TCRdb copy retains only in-frame clones and omits some. The data contain 140,000 or so clones, roughly a tenth of them seen just once; the ten biggest clones take up about 2%. Sequenced material: PBMCs. The receptor set was obtained from a male donor in good health and CMV-seronegative. CDR3s include the opening cysteine and the closing phenylalanine or tryptophan. Each record gives: V gene, D gene, J gene, clone size, CDR3 protein, CDR3 DNA. The D gene is left open where the match is weak. Clone sizes are given selectively: once, few, many, or a class where the clone is expanded.

>TRBV7-2|.|TRBJ1-2|.
CASSFGPNYGYTF
TGCGCCAGCAGCTTTGGCCCTAACTATGGCTACACCTTC
>TRBV19|.|TRBJ1-3|few
CASTGDYSGNTIYF
TGTGCCAGTACCGGGGATTACTCTGGAAACACCATATATTTT
>TRBV7-9|.|TRBJ2-1|.
CASSFLTEEQFF
TGTGCCAGCAGCTTCTTGACAGAAGAGCAGTTCTTC
>TRBV29-1|.|TRBJ2-1|.
CSVGTIGNEQFF
TGCAGCGTTGGCACTATAGGCAATGAGCAGTTCTTC
>TRBV19|TRBD1|TRBJ1-1|few
CASSMSGQLNTEAFF
TGTGCCAGTAGTATGTCGGGACAGTTGAACACTGAAGCTTTCTTT
>TRBV4-1|.|TRBJ1-5|few
CASSQDHSNQPQHF
TGCGCCAGCAGCCAAGATCATAGCAATCAGCCCCAGCATTTT
>TRBV5-6|TRBD2|TRBJ2-1|few
CASSLGLAWGNEQFF
TGTGCCAGCAGCTTGGGACTAGCTTGGGGGAATGAGCAGTTCTTC
>TRBV4-1|TRBD2|TRBJ2-7|.
CASSPSMGRAPGYEQYF
TGCGCCAGCAGCCCCAGCATGGGGAGGGCTCCTGGGTACGAGCAGTACTTC
>TRBV5-1|.|TRBJ1-5|.
CASSLQGGNQPQHF
TGCGCCAGCAGCTTGCAGGGTGGCAATCAGCCCCAGCATTTT
>TRBV7-7|TRBD1|TRBJ2-2|few
CASSLNTGGGGELFF
TGTGCTAGCAGCTTAAATACAGGGGGCGGCGGGGAGCTGTTTTTT
>TRBV5-1|TRBD2|TRBJ2-1|.
CASSLVGLENEQFF
TGCGCCAGCAGCTTGGTGGGACTAGAGAATGAGCAGTTCTTC
>TRBV6-6|TRBD1|TRBJ1-1|.
CASSRGQGNTEAFF
TGTGCCAGCAGTCGCGGACAGGGGAACACTGAAGCTTTCTTT
>TRBV18|TRBD1|TRBJ1-2|.
CASSAWDRANYGYTF
TGTGCCAGCTCAGCGTGGGACAGGGCTAACTATGGCTACACCTTC
>TRBV9|.|TRBJ2-6|few
CASRGPGANVLTF
TGTGCCAGCAGGGGGCCCGGGGCCAACGTCCTGACTTTC
>TRBV28|.|TRBJ2-1|.
CASRAHNEQFF
TGTGCCAGCAGAGCCCACAATGAGCAGTTCTTC
>TRBV7-3|.|TRBJ2-1|.
CASSLNMASAYNEQFF
TGTGCCAGCAGCTTAAATATGGCTAGCGCTTACAATGAGCAGTTCTTC
>TRBV12-5|.|TRBJ2-2|.
CASGLDHTTTGELFF
TGTGCTAGTGGTTTGGACCACACAACCACCGGGGAGCTGTTTTTT
>TRBV4-2|.|TRBJ2-7|.
CASSPRQENSYEQYF
TGTGCCAGCAGCCCCCGACAGGAGAACTCCTACGAGCAGTACTTC
>TRBV4-1|TRBD1|TRBJ2-7|few
CASSPGQAGYEQYF
TGCGCCAGCAGCCCGGGACAGGCCGGATACGAGCAGTACTTC
>TRBV5-1|.|TRBJ1-5|few
CASSLGAGSSNQPQHF
TGCGCCAGCAGCTTGGGGGCAGGGTCTAGCAATCAGCCCCAGCATTTT
>TRBV5-1|.|TRBJ2-5|few
CASSLGVPQETQYF
TGCGCCAGCAGCTTGGGAGTCCCTCAAGAGACCCAGTACTTC
>TRBV5-6|.|TRBJ2-3|.
CASSLAYTGFSTDTQYF
TGTGCCAGCAGCTTGGCCTATACAGGGTTCAGCACAGATACGCAGTATTTT
>TRBV13|TRBD2|TRBJ2-5|.
CASSLFRTSGSSWEQYF
TGTGCCAGCAGCTTATTCAGGACTAGCGGGAGTTCATGGGAGCAGTACTTC
>TRBV6-6|.|TRBJ1-6|few
CTSSANQGYNSPLHF
TGTACCAGCAGTGCCAACCAGGGCTATAATTCACCCCTCCACTTT
>TRBV2|.|TRBJ2-3|few
CASSEIGTDTQYF
TGTGCCAGCAGTGAAATCGGCACAGATACGCAGTATTTT
>TRBV2|TRBD2|TRBJ2-4|few
CASSYTSEVAKNIQYF
TGTGCCAGCAGCTATACTAGCGAAGTAGCCAAAAACATTCAGTACTTC
>TRBV7-9|.|TRBJ1-2|few
CASSLVFHEPEYGYTF
TGTGCCAGCAGCTTAGTTTTCCACGAGCCCGAGTATGGCTACACCTTC
>TRBV4-3|TRBD1|TRBJ2-7|.
CASSQGAKGQVSYEQYF
TGCGCCAGCAGCCAAGGGGCGAAGGGACAGGTCTCCTACGAGCAGTACTTC
>TRBV5-1|TRBD2|TRBJ2-1|few
CASSRTSNNWDNEQFF
TGCGCCAGCAGTCGGACTAGCAACAATTGGGACAATGAGCAGTTCTTC
>TRBV10-3|.|TRBJ2-3|.
CAINRGGVDTQYF
TGTGCCATCAACCGAGGAGGTGTAGATACGCAGTATTTT
>TRBV6-5|.|TRBJ2-7|.
CASRFRAAGHEQYF
TGTGCCAGCCGATTTCGAGCGGCGGGCCACGAGCAGTACTTC
>TRBV5-8|.|TRBJ2-5|few
CASSLDGQWVGTQYF
TGTGCCAGCAGCTTGGACGGACAGTGGGTCGGGACCCAGTACTTC
>TRBV27|TRBD1|TRBJ2-7|.
CASSPNGQGSAYEQYF
TGTGCCAGCAGTCCCAATGGACAGGGGAGCGCCTACGAGCAGTACTTC
>TRBV6-5|TRBD1|TRBJ2-7|few
CASSRTGAYEQYF
TGTGCCAGCAGCCGGACAGGAGCCTACGAGCAGTACTTC
>TRBV14|.|TRBJ2-7|few
CASSQASSRAYEQYF
TGTGCCAGCAGCCAAGCGTCTAGTCGTGCCTACGAGCAGTACTTC
>TRBV5-8|.|TRBJ1-1|few
CASSNWVGLRNTEAFF
TGTGCCAGCAGCAATTGGGTAGGACTTCGGAACACTGAAGCTTTCTTT
>TRBV4-3|TRBD2|TRBJ2-7|.
CASSQLTSGSYEQYF
TGCGCCAGCAGCCAGTTGACTAGCGGCTCCTACGAGCAGTACTTC
>TRBV4-3|.|TRBJ1-3|few
CASSQERGGNTIYF
TGCGCCAGCAGCCAAGAAAGGGGGGGAAACACCATATATTTT
>TRBV6-5|TRBD1|TRBJ1-2|few
CASSYRDRGSGYTF
TGTGCCAGCAGTTACCGTGACAGGGGATCTGGCTACACCTTC
>TRBV6-1|TRBD1|TRBJ1-2|.
CAITPGQGNYGYTF
TGTGCCATAACTCCGGGACAGGGTAACTATGGCTACACCTTC
>TRBV6-5|.|TRBJ1-2|few
CASGLPWDGYTF
TGTGCCTCAGGCCTTCCCTGGGATGGCTACACCTTC
>TRBV7-9|.|TRBJ2-1|few
CASTPGYNEQFF
TGTGCCAGCACCCCGGGTTACAATGAGCAGTTCTTC
>TRBV7-9|TRBD2|TRBJ2-1|.
CASSAPAGGLNEQFF
TGTGCCAGCAGCGCCCCAGCGGGAGGGCTGAATGAGCAGTTCTTC
>TRBV6-5|TRBD1|TRBJ2-3|.
CASQGQGGVTQYF
TGTGCCAGTCAGGGACAGGGTGGGGTTACGCAGTATTTT
>TRBV4-2|TRBD2|TRBJ2-1|.
CASSQEGTISYNEQFF
TGTGCCAGCAGCCAAGAGGGGACTATCTCCTACAATGAGCAGTTCTTC
>TRBV28|.|TRBJ1-2|few
CASSLGGVGYGYTF
TGTGCCAGCAGTTTGGGGGGGGTGGGCTATGGCTACACCTTC